Below are 27 T cell receptor beta chains sequenced from a single sample in a study of cytomegalovirus exposure and HLA in healthy donors. In the PCR, 60 Vbeta and 13 Jbeta primers were used. The method was immunoSEQ multiplex PCR; TCRdb's version includes in-frame clones alone and lacks a portion of them. Of some 90,000 clones in the sample, 69% are singletons; the top ten hold approximately 2.9%. Sequencing was performed on PBMCs. The receptors were sampled from a man aged 45-60 years in good health and CMV-seronegative.

This clone was found once. Its ends do not fully match the called genes, so a read error is possible. The J gene is TRBJ1-1, the V gene TRBV10-1; 7 nucleotides agree with TRBD1. CDR1 is WNHNN and CDR2 is SYGVQD in the germline V gene (reference sequence). The CDR3 sequence is 12 residues long. CDR3 coding DNA: TGCGCCACTCCGGACAGGAACACTGAAACTTTCTTT. Protein sequence: CATPDRNTETFF.

The chain carries TRBV11-2 and TRBJ1-6, with a weak D call TRBD1 (5 bases). The CDR3 is 14 residues long. The germline V gene has CDR1 SGHAT and CDR2 FQNNGV. V was pared by 2 bases and J by 7 bases, with 9 bases between. The CDR3 is CASSLWGGNSPLHF. The CDR3 DNA reads TGTGCCAGCAGCTTATGGGGGGGAAATTCACCCCTCCACTTT. The entire variable domain, with the rest obtained from reference TRBV11-2 and TRBJ1-6, is as follows: EAGVAQSPRYKIIEKRQSVAFWCNPISGHATLYWYQQILGQGPKLLIQFQNNGVVDDSQLPKDRFSAERLKGVDSTLKIQPAKLEDSAVYLCASSLWGGNSPLHFGNGTRLTVT.

The chain couples TRBV27 to TRBJ2-5, with 8 nucleotides matching TRBD2. The CDR3 runs 14 residues. V gave up 3 bases and J gave up 2 bases; unmatched junction bases: 2. CDR1 and CDR2 from the germline V gene are MNHEY and SMNVEV (reference sequence). This chain's CDR3 is CASSFLAGQETQYF. The CDR3 DNA follows: TGTGCCAGCAGTTTTTTAGCGGGGCAAGAGACCCAGTACTTC.

In its sample, this clone was seen many times. The chain has TRBV7-9 and TRBJ2-3; 7 bases match TRBD2. V shed 5 bases, J shed 4 bases, and the junction held 9 bases outside the gene matches. Germline values: CDR1 SEHNR, CDR2 FQNEAQ (reference sequence). This CDR3 is built from 15 residues. The CDR3 sequence is CASSGSRGVPDTQYF. The DNA for the CDR3 is TGTGCCAGCAGCGGGTCCCGGGGGGTTCCAGATACGCAGTATTTT.

The V and J genes are TRBV7-2 and TRBJ2-1; maybe TRBD1 (8 bases). The CDR3 totals 12 residues. The ends were cut back, 6 bases at V and 14 bases at J, with 17 bases in the middle. CDR1 is SGHTA, CDR2 FQGNSA, per germline. CDR3 sequence: CASSQSQGGEFF. The CDR3 nucleotides read TGTGCCAGCAGTCAATCACAGGGGGGGGAGTTCTTC.

This clone has only a few counts. This chain links TRBV6-1 with TRBJ1-2, with D possibly matching TRBD1 (5 bases). V lost 4 bases and J 5 bases, leaving 11 bases between the germline ends. Germline-derived CDR1 and CDR2 are MNHNS and SASEGT. CDR3 length equals 13 residues. This CDR3 is CASSGQGRYGYTF. DNA of the CDR3: TGTGCCAGCAGTGGGCAGGGTCGGTATGGCTACACCTTC.

This chain connects TRBV11-2 to TRBJ1-3; tentative D call: TRBD1 (5 bases). Germline loops: CDR1 SGHAT, CDR2 FQNNGV. Trimming cost V 1 base and J 7 bases, with 5 bases left between them. The CDR3 is made up of 12 amino acids. CDR3 amino acids: CASSLAGNTIYF. In DNA, the CDR3 is TGTGCCAGCAGCTTAGCAGGGAACACCATATATTTT.

The sample holds one count of this clone. At one boundary the junction diverges from the germline segment, which might be a read error. The gene calls are TRBV11-1 and TRBJ2-7, with D perhaps TRBD2 (5 bases). This CDR3 is built from 11 residues. Germline V gene sequence: CDR1 SGHAT, CDR2 FQDESV (reference sequence). CDR3: CASSVNEGKNF. For the CDR3, the DNA is TGTGCCAGCAGCGTTAACGAGGGTAAGAACTTC.

This clone was picked up a small number of times. The rearrangement uses TRBV18 and TRBJ1-2; D gene unclear. In germline, CDR1 is KGHSH, CDR2 LQKENI. Between the trimmed V and J ends, which lost 0 bases and 6 bases, there was a span of 14 bases. The CDR3 sequence is 15 residues long. CDR3 region: CASSPPPQPTHGYTF. The CDR3 nucleotides are TGTGCCAGCTCACCACCCCCACAGCCCACCCATGGCTACACCTTC. Full variable domain (outside the CDR3, taken from reference TRBV18 and TRBJ1-2): NAGVMQNPRHLVRRRGQEARLRCSPMKGHSHVYWYRQLPEEGLKFMVYLQKENIIDESGMPKERFSAEFPKEGPSILRIQQVVRGDSAAYFCASSPPPQPTHGYTFGSGTRLTVV.

This chain links TRBV30 with TRBJ2-3, with 7 bases identical to TRBD2. Germline V gene sequence: CDR1 GTSNPN, CDR2 SVGIG (reference sequence). The V and J ends lost 7 bases and 2 bases, in that order; junction bases with no gene match: 12. The CDR3 sequence is 15 residues long. The DNA of the CDR3 is TGTGCCTCCTCCCGGGGAGGGGCGCACACAGATACGCAGTATTTT. Translated: CASSRGGAHTDTQYF.

The CDR3 nucleotides read TGTGCCAGCAGCCAAGATTTAACGGGCTACGAGCAGTACTTC. Its protein is CASSQDLTGYEQYF. The chain uses TRBV4-2 and TRBJ2-7; D is uncertain. The CDR3 covers 14 residues. V lost 0 bases to trimming and J lost 3 bases, with 9 bases between them. Germline V gene lookup returns CDR1 LGHNA and CDR2 YNFKEQ.

This CDR3 reads CASSSAGTGKGKLFF. The DNA for the CDR3 is TGTGCCAGCAGCTCGGCCGGGACAGGGAAGGGAAAACTGTTTTTT. The chain combines TRBV5-4 with TRBJ1-4; TRBD1 matches at 9 bases. The V gene's germline CDR1 is SGHNT and CDR2 YYREEE (reference sequence). V dropped 3 bases and J dropped 10; count of bases not matched to a gene: 10. The CDR3 consists of 15 residues.

This clone was found a few times. CDR3 nucleotides: TGTGCCAGCAGTGACCTTAGCGGGTTCCAAGAGACCCAGTACTTC. Its protein product is CASSDLSGFQETQYF. The chain recombines TRBV25-1 with TRBJ2-5; TRBD2 agrees at 7 bases. The J segment lost 1 base and the V segment lost 3 bases, leaving 5 bases of the junction unmatched. Per germline, CDR1 MGHDK and CDR2 SYGVNS. This CDR3 spans 15 amino acids.

The CDR3 protein is CSVESRPGGRGKNIQYF. In DNA, the CDR3 is TGCAGCGTTGAATCGCGCCCAGGGGGTAGGGGCAAAAACATTCAGTACTTC. This chain joins TRBV29-1 and TRBJ2-4, with 7 positions matching TRBD1. CDR3 length: 17 residues. CDR1 is SQVTM and CDR2 is ANQGSEA in the germline V gene. V lost 2 bases to trimming and J lost 3 bases; unmatched junction nucleotides: 13.

V is TRBV7-3 and J is TRBJ2-7; D perhaps matches TRBD2 (7 bases). The CDR3 extends over 14 amino acids. The germline V and J ends were trimmed by 2 bases and 5 bases, with 13 bases remaining between them. Germline assignment: CDR1 SGHTA and CDR2 FQGTGA. In DNA, the CDR3 is TGTGCCAGCAGCTTAGCGGCGGGGGCCGACGAGCAGTACTTC. Residues: CASSLAAGADEQYF.

V usage is TRBV4-3 and J usage is TRBJ2-7, with TRBD1 identical over 7 bases. The germline V gene encodes CDR1 LGHNA and CDR2 YSLEER. Unmatched junction bases numbered 6, after V lost 4 bases and J lost 0 bases. CDR3 length: 15 amino acids. The CDR3 bases are TGCGCCAGCAGCCGAGAACGACAGGGCTCCTACGAGCAGTACTTC. Its protein product is CASSRERQGSYEQYF.

CDR3: CASSLYSRGQETQYF. In DNA form, the CDR3 reads TGTGCCAGCAGCTTATATTCACGGGGTCAAGAGACCCAGTACTTC. The chain couples TRBV7-2 to TRBJ2-5, with D perhaps matching TRBD2 (5 bases). Germline V gives CDR1 SGHTA, CDR2 FQGNSA. The germline V and J ends were trimmed by 2 bases and 2 bases, with 12 bases remaining between them. This CDR3 spans 15 amino acids.

This chain joins TRBV5-1 and TRBJ1-1; 8 nucleotides align to TRBD1. The junction had 5 bases not matched to a gene; V was cut back by 1 base and J by 3 bases. This CDR3 is 15 amino acids long. Per the germline V gene, CDR1 is SGHRS and CDR2 is YFSETQ. The CDR3 spells CASSLTGQGDTEAFF. Written as DNA, the CDR3 is TGCGCCAGCAGCTTGACAGGACAGGGTGACACTGAAGCTTTCTTT.

The chain employs TRBV7-6 and TRBJ2-7, with D tentatively TRBD1 (5 bases). The CDR3 has 13 residues. Trimming pared 5 bases from V and 4 bases from J, leaving 12 bases between. CDR1 is SGHVS, CDR2 FNYEAQ, per germline. CDR3 in DNA: TGTGCCAGCAGCCAGACCAGGGCGTACGAGCAGTACTTC. Translation: CASSQTRAYEQYF.

This clone was seen a handful of times. The chain uses TRBV5-4 and TRBJ2-5; D is perhaps TRBD1 (5 bases). In germline, CDR1 is SGHNT, CDR2 YYREEE (reference sequence). This CDR3 is 16 amino acids long. V lost 4 bases, J lost 3 bases, and 19 bases lay in between. CDR3 sequence (DNA): TGTGCCAGCAGCCTCCGAGGTGCAGGGCCTGAAGAGACCCAGTACTTC. Translating it yields CASSLRGAGPEETQYF.

This clone is a singleton in its sample. The CDR3 here is CASSLMGGKYEQYV. The CDR3 DNA follows: TGTGCCAGCAGCTTAATGGGAGGGAAGTACGAGCAGTACGTC. V is TRBV7-3 and J is TRBJ2-7; the match to TRBD2 covers 7 bases. Germline-derived CDR1 and CDR2 are SGHTA and FQGTGA. J gave up 4 bases and V 1 base, and 4 bases lay outside the gene matches. This CDR3 comprises 14 residues.

Here the CDR3 reads CASSLQGWISNQPQHF. CDR3 nucleotides: TGTGCCAGCAGCTTGCAGGGGTGGATAAGCAATCAGCCCCAGCATTTT. The chain employs TRBV5-6 and TRBJ1-5; a weak D match, TRBD1 (6 bases). The CDR3 has 16 amino acids. The germline V gene encodes CDR1 SGHDT and CDR2 YYEEEE. Trimming took 1 base from V and 1 from J, leaving 12 bases between them.

The V and J genes are TRBV6-4 and TRBJ2-3; 10 bases are a match to TRBD2. CDR1 and CDR2 (germline): MRHNA, SNTAGT. The CDR3 extends over 15 amino acids. The V gene end was trimmed by 2 bases and the J gene end by 2 bases; junction bases not matched to a gene: 1. CDR3 nucleotides: TGTGCCAGCAGTGACAGCGGGGGGGCCACAGATACGCAGTATTTT. Its protein product is CASSDSGGATDTQYF.

V usage is TRBV7-2 and J usage is TRBJ2-7; 9 nucleotides align to TRBD1. From germline, CDR1 is SGHTA and CDR2 FQGNSA. With 3 bases clipped from V and 5 bases from J, the junction kept 11 bases outside the gene matches. CDR3 length: 16 residues. The CDR3 DNA reads TGTGCCAGCAGCTTGCAACAGGGGGCATTGAGTCACGAGCAGTACTTC. This gives the protein CASSLQQGALSHEQYF.

The chain is built from TRBV5-4 and TRBJ1-2; a weak D match, TRBD1 (5 bases). This CDR3 is 14 amino acids long. The germline V and J ends were trimmed by 0 bases and 6 bases, with 12 bases remaining between them. Germline V lookup: CDR1 SGHNT, CDR2 YYREEE (reference sequence). CDR3 loop: CASSLERRVDGYTF. The CDR3 DNA follows: TGTGCCAGCAGCTTGGAACGCAGGGTTGATGGCTACACCTTC.

V and J are TRBV7-2 and TRBJ1-5; TRBD1 is a possible D gene (6 bases). Trimming stripped 5 bases from V and 1 base from J, with 15 bases between. CDR1 and CDR2 from the germline V gene are SGHTA and FQGNSA. This CDR3 spans 16 amino acids. In DNA form, the CDR3 reads TGTGCCAGCAGCGCCCGGTCAGGGGCAAGCAATCAGCCCCAGCATTTT. It codes for CASSARSGASNQPQHF.

The gene calls are TRBV5-1 and TRBJ2-2; maybe TRBD2 (5 bases). V was trimmed by 1 base and J by 7 bases, leaving 14 bases between them. Germline CDR1 SGHRS, CDR2 YFSETQ. CDR3 length: 15 amino acids. CDR3 sequence (DNA): TGCGCCAGCAGCTTGTTGGGGAGCCTGGTCGGGGAGCTGTTTTTT. Encoded protein: CASSLLGSLVGELFF.